This is a list of T cell receptor beta chains from one sample in a study of cytomegalovirus exposure and HLA in healthy donors. Profiled with immunoSEQ multiplex PCR; TCRdb holds only in-frame clones, not every one. This table holds roughly 100,000 clones, roughly 60% found once. Sequences were obtained from PBMCs. Receptors were obtained from a human donor in good health. Both conserved end residues are part of each CDR3. The D gene is left open where the match is weak. A row's size may be missing; if present it is once, few, many or a size class.

clone_size: .
j_call: TRBJ1-1
v_call: TRBV21-1
d_call: .
cdr3_aa: CASSKVIHLGDRGYTEAFF
cdr3_nt: TGTGCCAGCAGCAAAGTAATTCATCTGGGAGACAGGGGGTACACTGAAGCTTTCTTT

clone_size: .
j_call: TRBJ2-1
v_call: TRBV6-6
d_call: .
cdr3_aa: CASSSSRVGNEQFF
cdr3_nt: TGTGCCAGCAGTTCTTCCCGGGTGGGCAATGAGCAGTTCTTC

clone_size: few
j_call: TRBJ2-1
v_call: TRBV6-1
d_call: TRBD2
cdr3_aa: CASSPLAGAYNEQFF
cdr3_nt: TGTGCCAGCAGTCCTCTAGCGGGAGCCTACAATGAGCAGTTCTTC

clone_size: .
j_call: TRBJ2-2
v_call: TRBV19
d_call: .
cdr3_aa: CASILGRGITGELFF
cdr3_nt: TGTGCCAGTATTCTCGGGAGAGGTATCACCGGGGAGCTGTTTTTT

clone_size: .
j_call: TRBJ2-3
v_call: TRBV13
d_call: .
cdr3_aa: CASSLGGSRDTQYF
cdr3_nt: TGTGCCAGCAGCTTAGGCGGGAGTCGGGATACGCAGTATTTT

clone_size: .
j_call: TRBJ2-1
v_call: TRBV19
d_call: TRBD1
cdr3_aa: CASSIGRQGLNNEQFF
cdr3_nt: TGTGCCAGTAGTATAGGAAGACAGGGGCTGAACAATGAGCAGTTCTTC

clone_size: .
j_call: TRBJ2-2
v_call: TRBV21-1
d_call: .
cdr3_aa: CASSKGARGHFPSGSTGELFF
cdr3_nt: TGTGCCAGCAGCAAAGGGGCTCGGGGACACTTCCCGTCGGGGAGCACCGGGGAGCTGTTTTTT

clone_size: .
j_call: TRBJ2-3
v_call: TRBV14
d_call: .
cdr3_aa: CASSQGLPSTQYF
cdr3_nt: TGTGCCAGCAGCCAGGGACTCCCGAGTACGCAGTATTTT

clone_size: .
j_call: TRBJ2-3
v_call: TRBV6-5
d_call: .
cdr3_aa: CASSPRLNTDTQYF
cdr3_nt: TGTGCCAGCAGTCCCCGTCTAAACACAGATACGCAGTATTTT

clone_size: .
j_call: TRBJ2-2
v_call: TRBV2
d_call: TRBD2
cdr3_aa: CASIPAGDNTGELFF
cdr3_nt: TGTGCCAGCATTCCAGCGGGAGACAACACCGGGGAGCTGTTTTTT

clone_size: .
j_call: TRBJ2-7
v_call: TRBV27
d_call: .
cdr3_aa: CASSATQGRSYEQYF
cdr3_nt: TGTGCCAGCAGTGCCACACAGGGCCGCTCCTACGAGCAGTACTTC

clone_size: .
j_call: TRBJ1-6
v_call: TRBV30
d_call: TRBD1
cdr3_aa: CAWKGTANSPLHF
cdr3_nt: TGTGCCTGGAAGGGGACAGCGAATTCACCCCTCCACTTT

clone_size: .
j_call: TRBJ2-1
v_call: TRBV11-2
d_call: .
cdr3_aa: CASSLGRRGGTDLSNEQFF
cdr3_nt: TGTGCCAGCAGCTTAGGCCGTCGAGGGGGGACAGACCTTTCCAATGAGCAGTTCTTC

clone_size: few
j_call: TRBJ2-6
v_call: TRBV9
d_call: TRBD1
cdr3_aa: CASSPGPGQLLSGANVLTF
cdr3_nt: TGTGCCAGCAGCCCCGGCCCGGGACAGCTACTCTCTGGGGCCAACGTCCTGACTTTC

clone_size: .
j_call: TRBJ2-1
v_call: TRBV4-1
d_call: TRBD2
cdr3_aa: CASSQGDGGSSGRYNEQFF
cdr3_nt: TGCGCCAGCAGCCAGGGAGACGGGGGATCTAGCGGGAGATACAATGAGCAGTTCTTC

clone_size: .
j_call: TRBJ2-7
v_call: TRBV6-1
d_call: TRBD1
cdr3_aa: CASSERTGGVEQYF
cdr3_nt: TGTGCCAGCAGTGAACGGACAGGGGGGGTTGAGCAGTACTTC

clone_size: .
j_call: TRBJ2-1
v_call: TRBV5-1
d_call: .
cdr3_aa: CASTDLNSHNEQFF
cdr3_nt: TGCGCCAGCACCGACTTAAACTCCCACAATGAGCAGTTCTTC